This entry lists 31 T cell receptor beta chains sequenced from one sample in a study of T cell responses to AZD1222 COVID-19 vaccine. This table comes from immunoSEQ multiplex PCR, and its TCRdb copy is limited to in-frame clones, with some not included. The sample carries about 140,000 clones, roughly 93% recorded once. The input for sequencing was peripheral blood, taken 28 days after the second AZD1222 dose. Receptors were obtained from an adult who received the AZD1222 COVID-19 vaccine.

The CDR3 sequence: CASSYQGEGANVLTF. DNA of the CDR3: TGTGCCAGCAGTTACCAGGGTGAAGGGGCCAACGTCCTGACTTTC. The chain uses TRBV6-5 and TRBJ2-6, with D maybe TRBD1 (5 bases). Germline V gene sequence: CDR1 MNHEY, CDR2 SVGAGI. The CDR3 has 15 residues. Trimming stripped 2 bases from V and 4 bases from J, with 9 bases between.

This clone was counted only a few times. This chain joins TRBV7-6 and TRBJ2-3; D gene uncertain. V was pared by 5 bases and J by 1 base, with 22 bases between. Germline assignment: CDR1 SGHVS and CDR2 FNYEAQ. This CDR3 comprises 18 residues. Here the CDR3 reads CASSPRPVLGPGTDTQYF. The CDR3 region has the DNA TGTGCCAGCAGCCCCAGACCGGTGCTAGGTCCTGGCACAGATACGCAGTATTTT.

V usage is TRBV5-4 and J usage is TRBJ2-7; weak D call: TRBD1 (6 bases). With 4 bases removed from V and 3 bases from J, the gap between germline ends came to 11 bases. CDR3 length equals 13 residues. The germline gives CDR1 SGHNT, CDR2 YYREEE (reference sequence). CDR3 in amino acids: CASSMGHLYEQYF. The CDR3 DNA reads as TGTGCCAGCAGCATGGGACACCTCTACGAGCAGTACTTC. Full variable domain (remainder filled in from reference TRBV5-4 and TRBJ2-7): ETGVTQSPTHLIKTRGQQVTLRCSSQSGHNTVSWYQQALGQGPQFIFQYYREEENGRGNFPPRFSGLQFPNYSSELNVNALELDDSALYLCASSMGHLYEQYFGPGTRLTVT.

The chain recombines TRBV7-9 with TRBJ1-2; D might be TRBD1 (5 bases). CDR1 SEHNR and CDR2 FQNEAQ come from the germline V gene (reference sequence). Trimming pared 4 bases from V and 5 bases from J, leaving 14 bases between. The CDR3 spans 14 residues. CDR3 residues: CASSYGWQGYGYTF. CDR3 DNA sequence: TGTGCCAGCAGCTACGGATGGCAGGGATATGGCTACACCTTC.

The chain links TRBV6-4 to TRBJ2-3, with a weak D call TRBD2 (6 bases). The CDR3 has 13 amino acids. Trimming took off 3 bases at V and 8 bases at J, with 12 bases between the two ends. Germline CDR1 is MRHNA and CDR2 is SNTAGT. CDR3 sequence: CASSESGATTQYF. CDR3 DNA: TGTGCCAGCAGTGAATCGGGAGCTACTACGCAGTATTTT.

J is TRBJ1-6 and V is TRBV5-5, with 8 positions matching TRBD1. V gave up 0 bases and J gave up 10 bases; unmatched junction bases: 3. The CDR3 has 14 residues. Germline V gene sequence: CDR1 SGHKS, CDR2 YYEKEE (reference sequence). CDR3 sequence: CASSLGQGMSPLHF. CDR3 nucleotides: TGTGCCAGCAGCTTGGGACAGGGGATGTCACCCCTCCACTTT.

The rearrangement uses TRBV2 and TRBJ1-5; 7 bases are a match to TRBD1. After removal of 8 bases from V and 7 bases from J, the junction contained 5 bases not matched to a gene. The CDR3 totals 12 residues. Looked up from germline, CDR1 is SNHLY and CDR2 is FYNNEI. CDR3 sequence (DNA): TGTGCCAGCGGACAGGTTGGCCAGCCCCAGCATTTT. As protein: CASGQVGQPQHF.

This chain connects TRBV7-2 to TRBJ2-1, with D hard to call. Germline assignment: CDR1 SGHTA and CDR2 FQGNSA. V shed 5 bases and J shed 2 bases, with 7 bases lying between them. The length of the CDR3 is 13 residues. The CDR3 loop reads CASSAGAYNEQFF. CDR3 bases: TGTGCCAGCAGCGCCGGAGCCTACAATGAGCAGTTCTTC.

The rearrangement links TRBV3-1 (or the pseudogene TRBV3-2) to TRBJ1-1; D gene uncertain. The CDR3 length is 15 residues. V shed 0 bases and J shed 3 bases, with 11 bases lying between them. CDR1 and CDR2 from the germline V gene are LGHDT and YNNKEL (reference sequence). This chain's CDR3 is CASSQEPGPYTEAFF. For the CDR3, the DNA is TGTGCCAGCAGCCAAGAGCCCGGGCCCTACACTGAAGCTTTCTTT.

The genes are TRBV7-9 and TRBJ1-4; D perhaps matches TRBD1 (5 bases). The germline gives CDR1 SEHNR, CDR2 FQNEAQ (reference sequence). This CDR3 contains 14 residues. With 5 bases removed from V and 4 bases from J, the gap between germline ends came to 11 bases. The CDR3 loop is CASSLWGDNEKLFF. The CDR3 DNA follows: TGTGCCAGCAGCCTCTGGGGGGATAATGAAAAACTGTTTTTT.

The gene calls are TRBV29-1 and TRBJ1-2, with unresolved D. This CDR3 spans 12 amino acids. Germline loops: CDR1 SQVTM, CDR2 ANQGSEA. V lost 3 bases and J 7 bases, leaving 12 bases between the germline ends. The CDR3 bases are TGCAGCGTTGAGCCCAGGTACGGTGGCTACACCTTC. Translation gives CSVEPRYGGYTF.

This chain joins TRBV7-9 and TRBJ1-4, with TRBD1 matching 11 bases. Germline V gives CDR1 SEHNR, CDR2 FQNEAQ (reference sequence). The CDR3 has 16 amino acids. J lost 7 bases, V lost 3 bases, and 7 bases had no gene match. CDR3: CASSFREGTGGEKLFF. CDR3 DNA sequence: TGTGCCAGCAGCTTCCGGGAAGGGACAGGGGGTGAAAAACTGTTTTTT. The full variable domain, completed using reference TRBV7-9 and TRBJ1-4, is DTGVSQNPRHKITKRGQNVTFRCDPISEHNRLYWYRQTLGQGPEFLTYFQNEAQLEKSRLLSDRFSAERPKGSFSTLEIQRTEQGDSAMYLCASSFREGTGGEKLFFGSGTQLSVL.

This clone occurred once. The rearrangement links TRBV6-5 to TRBJ2-2; either TRBD1 or TRBD2 may supply D (5 bases each). The CDR3 contains 15 residues. Deletions cut 6 bases from V and 5 bases from J, with 16 bases between. Germline V gene sequence: CDR1 MNHEY, CDR2 SVGAGI. The CDR3 sequence is CASRIPGTPTGELFF. CDR3 bases: TGTGCCAGCAGAATCCCCGGGACCCCGACCGGGGAGCTGTTTTTT.

The rearrangement joins TRBV5-5 to TRBJ2-1, with D tentatively TRBD2 (5 bases). Between the trimmed V and J ends, which lost 0 bases and 0 bases, there was a span of 7 bases. Germline V gene sequence: CDR1 SGHKS, CDR2 YYEKEE (reference sequence). This CDR3 comprises 15 residues. The CDR3 nucleotides read TGTGCCAGCAGCTTGGAAGGGAGCTCCTACAATGAGCAGTTCTTC. Translating gives CASSLEGSSYNEQFF.

CDR3 amino acids: CASSSKRWTSGDEGETQYF. The CDR3 coding sequence is TGTGCCAGCAGCTCCAAGAGATGGACTAGCGGGGACGAAGGAGAGACCCAGTACTTC. The chain joins TRBV11-2 to TRBJ2-5; 12 bases match TRBD2. Trimming at V came to 4 bases and at J to 4 bases, leaving 16 bases not matched to a gene. Germline CDR1 and CDR2: SGHAT and FQNNGV. The CDR3 totals 19 residues.

This chain joins TRBV20-1 and TRBJ2-7; maybe TRBD2 (5 bases). V lost 3 bases to trimming and J lost 4 bases, with 7 bases between them. Germline assignment: CDR1 DFQATT and CDR2 SNEGSKA (reference sequence). This CDR3 is 11 amino acids long. The CDR3 sequence: CSASGEYEQYF. The CDR3 DNA is TGCAGTGCTAGCGGGGAGTACGAGCAGTACTTC.

J is TRBJ1-3 and V is TRBV5-1; no definite D call. The germline gives CDR1 SGHRS, CDR2 YFSETQ. V lost 1 base and J 0 bases, leaving 14 bases between the germline ends. This CDR3 is 17 amino acids long. The CDR3 loop is CASSLSPIRGSGNTIYF. Here the CDR3 DNA reads TGCGCCAGCAGCTTGTCTCCTATTCGTGGCTCTGGAAACACCATATATTTT.

The chain carries TRBV18 and TRBJ2-7; the D gene could be TRBD1 or TRBD2 (5 bases each). The CDR3 extends over 14 amino acids. Trimming cost V 6 bases and J 0 bases, with 12 bases left between them. Germline values: CDR1 KGHSH, CDR2 LQKENI. CDR3 nucleotide sequence: TGTGCCAGCTCTCCCGGGACGGACTCCTACGAGCAGTACTTC. Residues: CASSPGTDSYEQYF.

The CDR3 loop is CATSRDRGNEKLFF. CDR3 DNA: TGTGCCACCAGCAGGGACAGGGGAAATGAAAAACTGTTTTTT. The rearrangement uses TRBV15 and TRBJ1-4; 9 nucleotides line up with TRBD1. This CDR3 contains 14 residues. The V gene end was trimmed by 3 bases and the J gene end by 5 bases; junction bases not matched to a gene: 1. CDR1 is LNHNV, CDR2 YYDKDF, per germline (reference sequence).

V gene TRBV5-1 combines with J gene TRBJ2-3; a possible D gene is TRBD2 (5 bases). This CDR3 is built from 14 residues. The V and J ends lost 4 bases and 3 bases respectively, with 12 bases between them. Germline CDR1 reads SGHRS; CDR2 reads YFSETQ. The DNA of the CDR3 is TGCGCCAGCAGCATTACTAGTGAGACAGATACGCAGTATTTT. This translates into CASSITSETDTQYF.

The chain joins TRBV18 to TRBJ1-1; maybe TRBD1 (6 bases). The CDR3 runs to 14 residues. Trimming pared 3 bases from V and 6 bases from J, leaving 14 bases between. CDR1 KGHSH and CDR2 LQKENI come from the germline V gene. The CDR3: CASSPLDSLAEAFF. CDR3 coding DNA: TGTGCCAGCTCACCTTTGGACAGTTTAGCTGAAGCTTTCTTT.

CDR3 nucleotide sequence: TGTGCCTCTGGACAGGGGACGAACACTGAAGCTTTCTTT. Translated: CASGQGTNTEAFF. This chain connects TRBV19 to TRBJ1-1, with 9 bases aligning to TRBD1. The trim removed 11 bases at V and 1 base at J, leaving 5 bases unmatched. The CDR3 is 13 amino acids. Germline V gene lookup returns CDR1 LNHDA and CDR2 SQIVND (reference sequence). Together with reference TRBV19 and TRBJ1-1, the CDR3 gives the full variable domain: DGGITQSPKYLFRKEGQNVTLSCEQNLNHDAMYWYRQDPGQGLRLIYYSQIVNDFQKGDIAEGYSVSREKKESFPLTVTSAQKNPTAFYLCASGQGTNTEAFFGQGTRLTVV.

J is TRBJ2-6 and V is TRBV28; possibly TRBD1 or TRBD2 for D (5 bases each). This CDR3 spans 14 amino acids. The V end lost 10 bases, the J end lost 1 base, and 11 bases lay between the germline ends. Germline CDR1 MDHEN, CDR2 SYDVKM. CDR3 region: CAIRGGSGANVLTF. In nucleotides, the CDR3 is TGTGCCATCCGGGGCGGTTCTGGGGCCAACGTCCTGACTTTC.

The chain couples TRBV3-1 (or the pseudogene TRBV3-2) to TRBJ1-1; 9 bases line up with TRBD1. The CDR3 totals 15 residues. Germline CDR1 is LGHDT and CDR2 is YNNKEL (reference sequence). Unmatched junction bases numbered 12, after V lost 1 base and J lost 12 bases. DNA for the CDR3: TGTGCCAGCAGCCAAGGAACAGGGGGCGCAGATAGGACTTTCTTT. Its protein is CASSQGTGGADRTFF.

This clone has a single count. The chain has TRBV7-9 and TRBJ1-1; 7 nucleotides agree with TRBD1. This CDR3 spans 17 amino acids. In germline, CDR1 is SEHNR, CDR2 FQNEAQ (reference sequence). The ends lost 4 bases at V and 3 bases at J; junction bases unmatched: 14. CDR3 in amino acids: CASSSTDREWGDTEAFF. The CDR3 nucleotides read TGTGCCAGCAGCTCCACCGACAGGGAGTGGGGGGACACTGAAGCTTTCTTT.

CDR3 in DNA: TGTGCCAGCAGCTCCGGGACAGGGGGCTCATTTTCCACCTTC. It translates to CASSSGTGGSFSTF. This chain uses TRBV6-5 with TRBJ1-2, with TRBD1 identical over 12 bases. V lost 6 bases to trimming and J lost 13 bases; unmatched junction nucleotides: 12. The CDR3 runs to 14 residues. Germline CDR1 is MNHEY and CDR2 is SVGAGI.

This clone was observed once. The chain joins TRBV7-2 to TRBJ1-6; 8 bases are a match to TRBD1. Germline lookup yields CDR1 SGHTA and CDR2 FQGNSA. Germline trimming cut 4 bases from V and 7 bases from J; bases unmatched to any gene: 15. The CDR3 spans 18 residues. The CDR3 sequence is CASSSKWTGTILNSPLHF. DNA of the CDR3: TGTGCCAGCAGCTCCAAATGGACAGGGACAATCTTAAATTCACCCCTCCACTTT.

The chain recombines TRBV30 with TRBJ1-4; a weak D match, TRBD1 (5 bases). There are 13 residues in the CDR3. Germline V gene sequence: CDR1 GTSNPN, CDR2 SVGIG (reference sequence). V lost 2 bases and J lost 7, with 11 bases in between. The CDR3 loop reads CAWSSGVREKLFF. The CDR3 DNA sequence: TGTGCCTGGAGTTCGGGGGTGCGTGAAAAACTGTTTTTT.

V and J are TRBV21-1 and TRBJ1-4. TRBV21-1 is tagged as a pseudogene. The CDR3 sequence is 16 residues long. The DNA for the CDR3 is TGTGCCAGCAGCAAAATTCAATGGACAACTAATGAAAAACTGTTTTTT. Amino acids: CASSKIQWTTNEKLFF.

This clone was seen just once. The chain joins TRBV11-3 to TRBJ1-6; TRBD1 matches at 8 bases. V lost 0 bases and J lost 8; bases outside the gene matches: 3. This CDR3 region has 15 residues. Germline V lookup: CDR1 SGHNT, CDR2 YENEEA. The CDR3 here is CASSLEQGGHSPLHF. The CDR3 region has the DNA TGTGCCAGCAGCTTAGAACAGGGGGGACATTCACCCCTCCACTTT.

The chain carries TRBV6-5 and TRBJ1-6; no clear D gene. CDR3 size: 13 residues. V lost 6 bases to trimming and J lost 3 bases, with 6 bases between them. The germline CDR1 and CDR2 sequences are MNHEY and SVGAGI. Here the CDR3 DNA reads TGTGCCAGCAGCAACTACTATAATTCACCCCTCCACTTT. Translated: CASSNYYNSPLHF.